This TCR beta chain was observed in a study of T-cell reconstitution after alpha-beta-depleted transplantation in children. Preparing the TCRbeta library involved the use of unique molecular identifiers. TCRdb recomputed calls from the PCR reads with MiXCR, one row per CDR3 protein. This table holds some 460,000 distinct CDR3 sequences, around 15% found once. The CDR3 extends over 15 amino acids. Trimming removed 2 bases at V and 1 base at J, with 11 bases between. Germline CDR1 MNHEY, CDR2 SVGEGT. The rearrangement uses TRBV6-2 or TRBV6-3 and TRBJ1-1; the D gene is possibly TRBD1 (5 bases). This TCR came from a boy under three years old who had a stem cell transplant for Wiskott-Aldrich syndrome, so the T cells may come from the graft donor. The sequencing used PBMCs, mostly from graft donor cells, collected 360 days after TCRalphabeta/CD19-depleted stem cell transplant. CDR3 DNA: TGTGCCAGCAGTTACGGGGGGGTGACGAACACTGAAGCTTTCTTT. Residues: CASSYGGVTNTEAFF.